The 5 T cell receptor beta chains below were found in one sample sequenced in a study of T cell repertoires in cytomegalovirus infection. MiXCR, applied by TCRdb to the reads, yields one record per CDR3 protein. Among under 70,000 distinct CDR3 sequences listed, 33% were seen once. No antigens are known for them. Sequencing was carried out using PBMCs, sequenced either directly or after in vitro stimulation (not recorded which). The receptors stem from a human donor in good health (CMV status not recorded). Some clones in this sample may be carry-over from other donors' samples.

By share of the sample, this clonotype is large. The chain couples TRBV6-1 to TRBJ2-3, with D possibly TRBD1 on 7 matching bases. CDR3 size: 13 residues. V was cut by 7 bases and J by 7 bases, with 15 bases left in between. CDR1 is MNHNS and CDR2 is SASEGT in the germline V gene. For the CDR3, the DNA is TGTGCCAGCACCAGACAGGGCGGGAATACGCAGTATTTT. This gives the protein CASTRQGGNTQYF.

This clonotype was detected a few times. The genes are TRBV7-6 and TRBJ1-2; 10 bases align to TRBD1. The germline CDR1 and CDR2 sequences are SGHVS and FNYEAQ. Trimming cost V 3 bases and J 7 bases; bases outside gene matches: 2. The CDR3 length is 13 residues. CDR3 nucleotides: TGTGCCAGCAGCTTGGGACAGGGGTTTGGCTACACCTTC. It yields the protein CASSLGQGFGYTF.

The chain links TRBV20-1 to TRBJ1-5, with 11 bases that match TRBD1. The V segment lost 1 base and the J segment 4 bases; nucleotides outside the gene matches: 0. This CDR3 contains 14 residues. Germline V gives CDR1 DFQATT, CDR2 SNEGSKA (reference sequence). CDR3 amino acids: CSARGDRGNQPQHF. Written as DNA, the CDR3 is TGCAGTGCTAGAGGGGACAGGGGGAATCAGCCCCAGCATTTT.

The V call is TRBV20-1, the J call TRBJ1-4; the D gene is possibly TRBD1 (6 bases). With 5 bases removed from V and 7 bases from J, the gap between germline ends came to 14 bases. Germline V CDR1 and CDR2: DFQATT, SNEGSKA (reference sequence). The CDR3 runs to 13 residues. The CDR3 sequence: CSARVYRVEKLFF. The CDR3 nucleotides read TGCAGTGCTCGAGTTTACAGGGTTGAAAAACTGTTTTTT.

This clonotype was counted many times. The gene calls are TRBV7-9 and TRBJ2-3, with a weak D call TRBD2 (6 bases). The V end was cut by 4 bases, the J end by 2 bases, with 13 bases between. Looked up from germline, CDR1 is SEHNR and CDR2 is FQNEAQ (reference sequence). The CDR3 spans 15 residues. The CDR3 loop is CASSSTRLHTDTQYF. The CDR3 DNA follows: TGTGCCAGCAGCTCGACTAGATTACACACAGATACGCAGTATTTT.